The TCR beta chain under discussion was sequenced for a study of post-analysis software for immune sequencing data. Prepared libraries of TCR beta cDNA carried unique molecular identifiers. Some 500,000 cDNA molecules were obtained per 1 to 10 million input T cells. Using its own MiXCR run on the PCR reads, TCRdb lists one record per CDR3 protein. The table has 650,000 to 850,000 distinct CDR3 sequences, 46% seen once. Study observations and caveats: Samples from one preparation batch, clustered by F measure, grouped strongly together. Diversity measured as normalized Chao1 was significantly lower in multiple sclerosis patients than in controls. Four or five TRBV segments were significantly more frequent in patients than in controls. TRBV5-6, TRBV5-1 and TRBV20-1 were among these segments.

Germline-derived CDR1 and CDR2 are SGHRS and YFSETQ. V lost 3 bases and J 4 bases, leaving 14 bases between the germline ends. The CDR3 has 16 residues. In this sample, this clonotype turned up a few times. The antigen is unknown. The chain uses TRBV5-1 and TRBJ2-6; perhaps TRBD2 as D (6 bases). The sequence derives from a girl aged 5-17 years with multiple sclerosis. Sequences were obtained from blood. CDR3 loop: CASSSGASVGANVLTF. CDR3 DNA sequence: TGCGCCAGCAGCTCGGGAGCCAGCGTAGGGGCCAACGTCCTGACTTTC.